Described below is a single T cell receptor (beta chain) sequence and its context. The antigen remains unidentified. Unmatched junction bases numbered 8, after V lost 5 bases and J lost 5 bases. The germline V gene has CDR1 SGHAT and CDR2 FQDESV (reference sequence). The CDR3 has 14 amino acids. PCR primers comprised 60 Vbeta and 13 Jbeta primers. Only in-frame clones appear in the TCRdb table, and some are missing; sequencing was by immunoSEQ multiplex PCR. The sample gives roughly 120,000 clones, 55% to 75% of which show up once; roughly 10% is in the top ten. The data belong to a study of cytomegalovirus exposure and HLA in healthy donors. Study context: Early release data held roughly 90 million unique TCRs from HLA-typed donors. Points from the study as a whole: TCR beta chains associated with HLA were, in a later analysis, more clonally expanded than equally common others. Some highly shared sequence variants likely arose as a pipeline artifact. In an earlier analysis, about 87% or about 30%: the productive usage of most TCR beta V segments.

The sequencing input was PBMCs. The receptor's source is a middle-aged woman in good health and CMV-seropositive. The chain joins TRBV11-1 to TRBJ2-7; the match to TRBD1 covers 8 bases. CDR3 sequence (DNA): TGTGCCAGCAGCAGAAATGGACAGGGCCACGAGCAGTACTTC. It translates to CASSRNGQGHEQYF.